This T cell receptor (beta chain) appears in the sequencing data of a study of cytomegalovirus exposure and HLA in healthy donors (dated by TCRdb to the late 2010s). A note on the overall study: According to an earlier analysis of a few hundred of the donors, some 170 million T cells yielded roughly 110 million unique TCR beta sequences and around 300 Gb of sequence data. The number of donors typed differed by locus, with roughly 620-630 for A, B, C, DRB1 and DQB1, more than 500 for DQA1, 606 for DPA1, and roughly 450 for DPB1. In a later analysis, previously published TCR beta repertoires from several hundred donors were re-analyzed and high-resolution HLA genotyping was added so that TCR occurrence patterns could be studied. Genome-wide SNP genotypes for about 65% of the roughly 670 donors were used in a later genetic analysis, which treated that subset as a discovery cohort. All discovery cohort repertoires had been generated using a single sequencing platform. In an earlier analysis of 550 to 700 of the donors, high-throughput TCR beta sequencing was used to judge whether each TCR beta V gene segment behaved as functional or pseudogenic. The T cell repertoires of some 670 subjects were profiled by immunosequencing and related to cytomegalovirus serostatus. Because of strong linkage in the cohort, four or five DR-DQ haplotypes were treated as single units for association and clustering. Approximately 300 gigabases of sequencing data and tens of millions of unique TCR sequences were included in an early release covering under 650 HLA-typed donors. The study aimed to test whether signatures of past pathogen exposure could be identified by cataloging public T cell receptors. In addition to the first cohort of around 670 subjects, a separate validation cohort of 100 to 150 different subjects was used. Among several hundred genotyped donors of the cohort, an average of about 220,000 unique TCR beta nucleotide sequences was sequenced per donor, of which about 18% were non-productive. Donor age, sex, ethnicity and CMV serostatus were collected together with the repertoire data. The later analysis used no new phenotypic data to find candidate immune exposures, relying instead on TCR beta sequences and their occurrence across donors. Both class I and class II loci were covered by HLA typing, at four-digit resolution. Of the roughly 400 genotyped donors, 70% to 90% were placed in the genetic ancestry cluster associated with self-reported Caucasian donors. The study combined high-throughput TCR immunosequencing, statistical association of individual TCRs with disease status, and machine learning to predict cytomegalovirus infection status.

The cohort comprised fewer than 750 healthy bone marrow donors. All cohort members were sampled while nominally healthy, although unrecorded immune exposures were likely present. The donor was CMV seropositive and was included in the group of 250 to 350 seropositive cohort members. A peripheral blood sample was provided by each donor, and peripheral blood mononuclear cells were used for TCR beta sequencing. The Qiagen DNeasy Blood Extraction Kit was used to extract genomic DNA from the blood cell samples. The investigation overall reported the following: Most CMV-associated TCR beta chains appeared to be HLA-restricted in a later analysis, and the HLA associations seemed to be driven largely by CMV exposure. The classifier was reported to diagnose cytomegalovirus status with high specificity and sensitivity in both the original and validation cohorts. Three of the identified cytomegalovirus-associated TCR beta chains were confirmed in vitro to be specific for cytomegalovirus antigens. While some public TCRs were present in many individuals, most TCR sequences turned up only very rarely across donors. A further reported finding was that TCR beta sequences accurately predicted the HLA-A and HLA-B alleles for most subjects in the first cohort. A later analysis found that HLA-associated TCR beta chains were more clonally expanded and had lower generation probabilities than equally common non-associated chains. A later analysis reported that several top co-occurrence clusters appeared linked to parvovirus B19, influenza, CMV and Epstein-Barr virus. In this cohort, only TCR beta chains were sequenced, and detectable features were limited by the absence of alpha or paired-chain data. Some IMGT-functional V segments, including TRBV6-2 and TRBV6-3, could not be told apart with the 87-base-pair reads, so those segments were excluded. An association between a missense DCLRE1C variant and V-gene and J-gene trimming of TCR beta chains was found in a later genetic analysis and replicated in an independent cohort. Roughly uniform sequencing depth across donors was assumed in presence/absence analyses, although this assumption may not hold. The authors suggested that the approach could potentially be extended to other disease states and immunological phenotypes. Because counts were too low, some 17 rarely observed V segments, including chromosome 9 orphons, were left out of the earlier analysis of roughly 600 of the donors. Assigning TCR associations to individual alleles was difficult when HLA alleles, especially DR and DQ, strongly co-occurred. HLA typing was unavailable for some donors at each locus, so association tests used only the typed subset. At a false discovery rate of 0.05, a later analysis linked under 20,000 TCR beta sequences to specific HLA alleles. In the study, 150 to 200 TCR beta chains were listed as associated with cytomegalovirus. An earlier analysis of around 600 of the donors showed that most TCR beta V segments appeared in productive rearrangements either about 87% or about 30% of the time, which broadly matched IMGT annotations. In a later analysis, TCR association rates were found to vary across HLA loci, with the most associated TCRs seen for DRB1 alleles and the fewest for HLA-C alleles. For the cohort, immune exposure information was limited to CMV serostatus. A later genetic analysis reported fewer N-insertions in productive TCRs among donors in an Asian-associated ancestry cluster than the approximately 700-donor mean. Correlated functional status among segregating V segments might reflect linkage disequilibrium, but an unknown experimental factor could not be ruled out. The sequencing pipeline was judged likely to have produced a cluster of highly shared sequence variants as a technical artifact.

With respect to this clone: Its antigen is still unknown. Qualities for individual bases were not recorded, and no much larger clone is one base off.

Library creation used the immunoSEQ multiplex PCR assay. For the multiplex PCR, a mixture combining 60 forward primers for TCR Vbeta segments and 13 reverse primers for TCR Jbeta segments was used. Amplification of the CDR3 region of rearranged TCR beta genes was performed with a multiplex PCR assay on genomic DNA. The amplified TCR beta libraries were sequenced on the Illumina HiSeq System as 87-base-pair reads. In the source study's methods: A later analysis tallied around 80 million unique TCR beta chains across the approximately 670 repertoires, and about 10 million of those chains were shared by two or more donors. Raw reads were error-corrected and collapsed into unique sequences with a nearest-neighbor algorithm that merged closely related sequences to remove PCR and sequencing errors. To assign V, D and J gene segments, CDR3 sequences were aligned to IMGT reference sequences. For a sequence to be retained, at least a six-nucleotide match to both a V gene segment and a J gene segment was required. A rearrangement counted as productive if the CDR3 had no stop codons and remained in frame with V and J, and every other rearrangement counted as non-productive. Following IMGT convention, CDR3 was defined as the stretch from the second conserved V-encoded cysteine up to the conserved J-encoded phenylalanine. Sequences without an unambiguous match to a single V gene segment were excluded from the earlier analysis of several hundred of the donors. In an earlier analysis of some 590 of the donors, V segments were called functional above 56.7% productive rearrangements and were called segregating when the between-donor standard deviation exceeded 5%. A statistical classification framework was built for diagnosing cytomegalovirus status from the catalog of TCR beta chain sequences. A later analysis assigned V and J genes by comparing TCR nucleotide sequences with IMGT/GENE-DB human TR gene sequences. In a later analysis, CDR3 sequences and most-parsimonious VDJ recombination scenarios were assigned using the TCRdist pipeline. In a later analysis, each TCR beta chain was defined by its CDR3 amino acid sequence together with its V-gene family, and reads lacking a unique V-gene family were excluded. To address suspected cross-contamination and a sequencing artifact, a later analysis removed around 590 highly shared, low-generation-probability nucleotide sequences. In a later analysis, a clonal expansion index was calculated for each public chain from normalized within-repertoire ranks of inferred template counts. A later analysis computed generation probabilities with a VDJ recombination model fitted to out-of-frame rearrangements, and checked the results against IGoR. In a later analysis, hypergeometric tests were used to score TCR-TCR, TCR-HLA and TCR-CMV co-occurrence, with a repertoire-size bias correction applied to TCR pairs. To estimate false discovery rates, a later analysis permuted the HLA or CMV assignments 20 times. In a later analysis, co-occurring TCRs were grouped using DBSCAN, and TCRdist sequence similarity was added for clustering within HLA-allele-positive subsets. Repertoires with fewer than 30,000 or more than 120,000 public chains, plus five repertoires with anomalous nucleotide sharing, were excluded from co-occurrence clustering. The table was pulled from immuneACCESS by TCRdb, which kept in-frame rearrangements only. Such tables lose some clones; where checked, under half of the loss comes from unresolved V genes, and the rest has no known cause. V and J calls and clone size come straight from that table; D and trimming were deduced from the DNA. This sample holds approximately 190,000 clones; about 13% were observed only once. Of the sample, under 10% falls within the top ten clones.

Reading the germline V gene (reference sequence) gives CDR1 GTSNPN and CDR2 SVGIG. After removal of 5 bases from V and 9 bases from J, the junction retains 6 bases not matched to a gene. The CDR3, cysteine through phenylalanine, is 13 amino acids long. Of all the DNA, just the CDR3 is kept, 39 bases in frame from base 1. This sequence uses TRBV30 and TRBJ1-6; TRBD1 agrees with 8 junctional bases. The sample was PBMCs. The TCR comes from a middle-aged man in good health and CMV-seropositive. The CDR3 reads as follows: CAWRTGSGSPLHF. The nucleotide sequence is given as TGTGCCTGGCGGACAGGGTCCGGTTCACCCCTCCACTTT.